This T cell receptor (beta chain) was sequenced during a study of ipilimumab plus nivolumab after autologous stem cell transplantation. The CDR3 runs 15 residues. Germline V gene data show CDR1 as MNHEY and CDR2 as SVGAGI. V lost 5 bases, J lost 2 bases, and 7 bases stayed unmatched. TCRdb's copy holds only in-frame clones and misses some; the assay was immunoSEQ multiplex PCR. Among just over 40,000 clones listed, 90% to 95% were seen once. Patients got ipilimumab 1 mg/kg beginning 14 to 28 days post-transplant. The chain recombines TRBV6-5 with TRBJ2-5; 8 bases are a match to TRBD2. Sequenced material: PBMCs, taken in a trial of ipilimumab plus nivolumab as post-transplant consolidation. This receptor was identified in a male donor with multiple myeloma. CDR3 DNA sequence: TGTGCCAGCAGTCCCGTCACTAGCGGTCAAGAGACCCAGTACTTC. Protein sequence: CASSPVTSGQETQYF.